These 10 T cell receptor beta chains share one sample of origin, sequenced in a study of blood T cell repertoires in COVID-19. Generated by immunoSEQ multiplex PCR, the TCRdb table keeps only in-frame clones and is missing some. Counted here are around 150,000 clones, approximately 90% occurring once; the ten biggest clones make up approximately 6.6%. The sequenced material came from PBMCs or T cells enriched from blood (not recorded which). All receptors derive from a woman aged 50 to 65 who had recovered from COVID-19.

J is TRBJ2-1 and V is TRBV6-2 or TRBV6-3; 13 bases fit TRBD2. Germline V gives CDR1 MNHEY, CDR2 SVGEGT. V lost 1 base and J lost 6; bases outside the gene matches: 12. The CDR3 covers 19 residues. CDR3 protein: CASSYFRTSGGATANEQFF. CDR3 DNA sequence: TGTGCCAGCAGTTACTTCCGGACTAGCGGGGGTGCGACTGCCAATGAGCAGTTCTTC.

The V and J genes are TRBV11-2 and TRBJ2-1; the match to TRBD1 covers 7 bases. The length of the CDR3 is 15 residues. Germline V gene lookup returns CDR1 SGHAT and CDR2 FQNNGV. V shed 5 bases, J shed 7 bases, and the junction held 11 bases outside the gene matches. The CDR3 sequence is CASSPAQGVGNEQFF. The CDR3 bases are TGTGCCAGCAGCCCAGCCCAGGGGGTTGGGAATGAGCAGTTCTTC. Drawing the rest from reference TRBV11-2 and TRBJ2-1, the complete variable domain is EAGVAQSPRYKIIEKRQSVAFWCNPISGHATLYWYQQILGQGPKLLIQFQNNGVVDDSQLPKDRFSAERLKGVDSTLKIQPAKLEDSAVYLCASSPAQGVGNEQFFGPGTRLTVL.

The V and J genes are TRBV6-5 and TRBJ1-6; 7 bases fit TRBD1. Unmatched junction bases numbered 1, after V lost 5 bases and J lost 0 bases. In germline, CDR1 is MNHEY, CDR2 SVGAGI. This CDR3 contains 15 residues. The CDR3 sequence: CASSRTGSYNSPLHF. The CDR3 DNA sequence: TGTGCCAGCAGTAGGACAGGCTCCTATAATTCACCCCTCCACTTT.

The chain is built from TRBV5-6 and TRBJ1-2; 11 nucleotides match TRBD1. Germline V CDR1 and CDR2: SGHDT, YYEEEE. The V segment lost 4 bases and the J segment 8 bases; nucleotides outside the gene matches: 10. This CDR3 has 15 amino acids. CDR3 DNA: TGTGCCAGCAGCGGGGTAGGACAGGGGGCGGGCGGCTACACCTTC. Its translation: CASSGVGQGAGGYTF.

In DNA form, the CDR3 reads TGTGCCAGCAGCCTAACTAGCGGGGGGTGGGAGACCCAGTACTTC. Protein: CASSLTSGGWETQYF. The V call is TRBV7-2, the J call TRBJ2-5, with TRBD2 matching 12 bases. V shed 5 bases, J shed 5 bases, and the junction held 6 bases outside the gene matches. The CDR3 is 15 residues long. Germline V gene data show CDR1 as SGHTA and CDR2 as FQGNSA.

The chain links TRBV5-4 to TRBJ1-4; no firm D call. From germline, CDR1 is SGHNT and CDR2 YYREEE (reference sequence). The CDR3 is 14 residues long. Trimming cost V 2 bases and J 8 bases, with 13 bases left between them. CDR3 loop: CASSLRGTSEKLFF. The CDR3 nucleotides are TGTGCCAGCAGCTTAAGAGGAACGTCAGAAAAACTGTTTTTT.

V gene TRBV2 combines with J gene TRBJ1-5, with D perhaps TRBD1 (5 bases). This CDR3 region has 13 residues. From germline, CDR1 is SNHLY and CDR2 FYNNEI. The ends were cut back, 5 bases at V and 11 bases at J, with 16 bases in the middle. The CDR3 region has the DNA TGTGCCAGCAGTCAGGGTTACACCCCTTCCCAGCATTTT. Its protein product is CASSQGYTPSQHF.

The rearrangement links TRBV7-6 to TRBJ1-2; D not certain. CDR1 and CDR2 (germline): SGHVS, FNYEAQ. This CDR3 region has 13 residues. Trimming stripped 4 bases from V and 2 bases from J, with 8 bases between. The CDR3 nucleotides are TGTGCCAGCAGCTACGACACCAACTATGGCTACACCTTC. This sequence encodes CASSYDTNYGYTF.

V is TRBV7-9 and J is TRBJ1-5; D unclear. CDR1 and CDR2 (germline): SEHNR, FQNEAQ (reference sequence). The CDR3 spans 18 residues. V lost 1 base and J 0 bases, leaving 16 bases between the germline ends. The CDR3 nucleotides read TGTGCCAGCAGCTTAGTGGCCATGGGCCAGTATAGCAATCAGCCCCAGCATTTT. Its protein product is CASSLVAMGQYSNQPQHF.

The chain uses TRBV30 and TRBJ1-1, with D uncertain. From germline, CDR1 is GTSNPN and CDR2 SVGIG (reference sequence). The CDR3 totals 11 residues. Deletions cut 2 bases from V and 7 bases from J, with 8 bases between. The CDR3 protein is CAWSPSSEAFF. CDR3 nucleotides: TGTGCCTGGAGTCCCTCGAGTGAAGCTTTCTTT.